The rows below give T cell receptor beta chains drawn from one sample of a study of cytomegalovirus exposure and HLA in healthy donors. Measured with immunoSEQ multiplex PCR; TCRdb has only the in-frame clones, and not every one. The sample contains approximately 44,000 clones, more than 65% of which appear only once. The sample taken for sequencing was PBMCs. The receptors were gathered from a man over 45 in good health and CMV-seronegative. Each CDR3 is given with its conserved first and last residue.

j_gene | v_gene | CDR3aa
TRBJ2-3 | TRBV10-3 | CAISTATATGLGSGGIDTQYF
TRBJ1-3 | TRBV9 | CASSVATGDRDTIYF
TRBJ2-7 | TRBV19 | CASSISASEYYEQYF
TRBJ2-3 | TRBV7-2 | CASSQRGLADTQYF
TRBJ2-5 | TRBV15 | CATSRGQAFQETQYF
TRBJ2-1 | TRBV29-1 | CSVRETSGYNEQFF
TRBJ1-5 | TRBV7-8 | CASSLGRNQPQHF
TRBJ2-7 | TRBV4-1 | CASSHPYRGEQYF
TRBJ1-1 | TRBV30 | CAWKDRTGWTEAFF
TRBJ2-3 | TRBV27 | CASSLRGLTDTQYF
TRBJ1-5 | TRBV27 | CASSLYQGQNQPQHF
TRBJ1-2 | TRBV7-9 | CASSLGEFVYGYTF
TRBJ1-6 | TRBV11-2 | CASSLAYNSPLHF
TRBJ1-5 | TRBV5-8 | CASSLTRGSNQPQHF
TRBJ2-3 | TRBV12-5 | CASGLSPGLPNATDTQYF
TRBJ2-1 | TRBV6-6 | CASSYAGQGSNEQFF
TRBJ2-7 | TRBV5-1 | CASRPFGGRVSYEQYF
TRBJ2-6 | TRBV9 | CASSDGTTPVLNARASGANVLTF
TRBJ2-1 | TRBV4-3 | CASSQEPPGSSYNEQFF
TRBJ1-1 | TRBV28 | CASSSFTQGGDTEAFF
TRBJ2-1 | TRBV6-5 | CASRTSGNDNEQFF
TRBJ1-2 | TRBV19 | CASSSGQGNYGYTF
TRBJ1-5 | TRBV7-2 | CASSPNLSNQPQHF
TRBJ1-5 | TRBV6-1 | CASGDSYNQPQHF
TRBJ1-1 | TRBV15 | CATSKPTGRAFF
TRBJ2-3 | TRBV5-3 | CARSLAELAGTDTQYF
TRBJ2-3 | TRBV5-1 | CASSAGTSGRAFGDTQYF
TRBJ1-2 | TRBV27 | CASGDRGTNYGYTF
TRBJ1-1 | TRBV7-2 | CASSLNRGTEAFF
TRBJ2-3 | TRBV18 | CASSPWTSGGDTQYF
TRBJ1-2 | TRBV5-1 | CASSLGQGGYGYTF
TRBJ1-6 | TRBV5-1 | CASSKDRPLNSPLHF
TRBJ1-4 | TRBV7-2 | CASSRGTGGNEKLFF
TRBJ1-4 | TRBV27 | CASGAGLELFF
TRBJ2-3 | TRBV27 | CASSPPAGATDTQYF
TRBJ2-1 | TRBV7-6 | CASSLPHNEQFF
TRBJ2-4 | TRBV9 | CASSVASDVAGGQNIQYF
TRBJ1-6 | TRBV6-6 | CASRAAEAPLHF
TRBJ2-7 | TRBV7-3 | CASSCVITGLATYEQYF
TRBJ1-2 | TRBV7-9 | CSSSLVKGPHNYGYTF
TRBJ1-2 | TRBV5-6 | CASSPSRGYSYGYTF
TRBJ2-3 | TRBV7-9 | CASSPTGGRTTSTDTQYF
TRBJ2-2 | TRBV29-1 | CSGGLLAGGTGELFF
TRBJ1-5 | TRBV6-6 | CASNPVAAGGNQPQHF
TRBJ2-7 | TRBV28 | CASSRPGTAPYEQYF
TRBJ2-7 | TRBV5-6 | CASSLEGESYEQYF
TRBJ2-7 | TRBV18 | CASSPARDEQYF
TRBJ1-1 | TRBV5-1 | CASSSGQQNTEAFF
TRBJ2-3 | TRBV6-5 | CASSFGNTQYF
TRBJ2-7 | TRBV19 | CASSIGRTGHRGSYEQYF
TRBJ1-2 | TRBV6-5 | CASSYSGEANRNGYTF
TRBJ2-7 | TRBV18 | CASSPSGTGGTQGQYF